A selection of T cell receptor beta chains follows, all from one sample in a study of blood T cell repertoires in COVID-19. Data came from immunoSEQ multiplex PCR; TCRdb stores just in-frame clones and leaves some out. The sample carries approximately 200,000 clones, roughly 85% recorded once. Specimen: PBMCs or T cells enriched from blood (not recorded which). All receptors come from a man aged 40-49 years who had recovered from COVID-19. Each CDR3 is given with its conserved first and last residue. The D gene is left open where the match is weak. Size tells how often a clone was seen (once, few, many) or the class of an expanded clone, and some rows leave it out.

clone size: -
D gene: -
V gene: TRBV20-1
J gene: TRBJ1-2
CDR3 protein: CSASRTGGLNYGYTF
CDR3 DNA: TGCAGTGCTAGTAGAACGGGAGGCCTTAACTATGGCTACACCTTC

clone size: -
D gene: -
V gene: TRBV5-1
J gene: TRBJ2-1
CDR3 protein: CASSLGQRNEQFF
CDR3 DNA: TGCGCCAGCAGCTTGGGACAGAGGAATGAGCAGTTCTTC

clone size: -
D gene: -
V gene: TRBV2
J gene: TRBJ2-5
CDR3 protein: CASSSQGSYQETQYF
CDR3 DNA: TGTGCCAGCAGTTCTCAGGGGTCTTACCAAGAGACCCAGTACTTC

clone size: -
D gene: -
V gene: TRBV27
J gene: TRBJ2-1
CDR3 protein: CASSLDRNNEQFF
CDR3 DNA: TGTGCCAGCAGTTTAGACAGGAACAATGAGCAGTTCTTC

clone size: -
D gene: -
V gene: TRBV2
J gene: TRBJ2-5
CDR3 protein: CASRRGQETQYF
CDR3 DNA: TGTGCCAGCAGGCGGGGCCAAGAGACCCAGTACTTC

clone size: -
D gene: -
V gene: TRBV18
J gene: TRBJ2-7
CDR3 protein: CASSPLGQRSYEQYF
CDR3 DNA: TGTGCCAGCTCACCTCTAGGACAGCGCTCCTACGAGCAGTACTTC

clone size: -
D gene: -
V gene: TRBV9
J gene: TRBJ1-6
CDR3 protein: CASSGRQTSSYNSPLHF
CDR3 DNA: TGTGCCAGCAGCGGGAGACAGACGAGCTCCTATAATTCACCCCTCCACTTT

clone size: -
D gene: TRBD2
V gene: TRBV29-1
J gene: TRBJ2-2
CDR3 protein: CSVSWTSSANTGELFF
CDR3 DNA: TGCAGCGTCTCTTGGACTAGCAGCGCGAACACCGGGGAGCTGTTTTTT

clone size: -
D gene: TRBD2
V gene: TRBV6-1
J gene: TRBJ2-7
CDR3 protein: CASSEGGVSYEQYF
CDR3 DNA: TGTGCCAGCAGTGAGGGGGGGGTTTCCTACGAGCAGTACTTC

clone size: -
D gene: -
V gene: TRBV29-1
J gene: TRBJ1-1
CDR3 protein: CSVRNFDTEAFF
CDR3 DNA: TGCAGCGTCAGGAATTTCGACACTGAAGCTTTCTTT

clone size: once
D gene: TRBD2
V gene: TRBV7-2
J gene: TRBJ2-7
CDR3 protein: CASSSGLAGTSYEQYF
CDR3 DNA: TGTGCCAGCAGCTCCGGACTAGCGGGTACATCCTACGAGCAGTACTTC

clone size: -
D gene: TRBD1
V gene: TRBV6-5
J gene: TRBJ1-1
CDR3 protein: CASSTGTGVVEAFF
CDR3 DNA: TGTGCCAGCAGTACCGGGACAGGGGTAGTTGAAGCTTTCTTT

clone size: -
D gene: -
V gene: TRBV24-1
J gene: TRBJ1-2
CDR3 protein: CATRGSRQGGYTF
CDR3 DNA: TGTGCCACCAGGGGTAGCAGGCAGGGTGGCTACACCTTC

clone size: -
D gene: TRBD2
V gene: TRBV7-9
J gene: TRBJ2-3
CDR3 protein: CASSLFTSGYPSTDTQYF
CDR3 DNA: TGTGCCAGCAGCTTATTCACTAGCGGGTACCCTAGCACAGATACGCAGTATTTT

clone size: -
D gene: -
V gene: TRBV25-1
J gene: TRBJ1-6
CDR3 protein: CASTQTGNNSPLHF
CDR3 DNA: TGTGCCAGCACCCAGACGGGAAATAATTCACCCCTCCACTTT

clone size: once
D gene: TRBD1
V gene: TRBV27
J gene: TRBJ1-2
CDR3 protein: CASRKQGQAYGYTF
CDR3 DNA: TGTGCCAGCAGGAAACAAGGACAGGCCTATGGCTACACCTTC

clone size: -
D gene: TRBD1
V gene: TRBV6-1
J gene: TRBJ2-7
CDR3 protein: CASSDEGGRVGQTPYEQYF
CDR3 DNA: TGTGCCAGCAGTGATGAAGGGGGTCGAGTGGGACAGACCCCCTACGAGCAGTACTTC

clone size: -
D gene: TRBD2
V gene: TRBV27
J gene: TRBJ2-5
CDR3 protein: CASSLYSGRAGETQYF
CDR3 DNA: TGTGCCAGCAGTCTTTATAGCGGGAGGGCGGGCGAGACCCAGTACTTC

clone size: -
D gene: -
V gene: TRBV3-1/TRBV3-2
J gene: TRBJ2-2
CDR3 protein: CASSRYRAGTGELFF
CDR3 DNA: TGTGCCAGCAGTCGATACAGGGCCGGCACCGGGGAGCTGTTTTTT

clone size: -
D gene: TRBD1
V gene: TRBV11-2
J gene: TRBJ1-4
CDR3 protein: CASSLRQGAGEKLFF
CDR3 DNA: TGTGCCAGCAGCTTACGCCAGGGGGCGGGTGAAAAACTGTTTTTT

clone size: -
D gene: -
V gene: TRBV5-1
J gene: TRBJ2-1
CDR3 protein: CASSNRASNEQFF
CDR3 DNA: TGCGCCAGCAGTAACAGGGCCTCCAATGAGCAGTTCTTC

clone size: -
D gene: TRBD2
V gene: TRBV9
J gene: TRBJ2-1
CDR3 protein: CASSGLAGVPYEQFF
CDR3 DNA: TGTGCCAGCAGCGGACTAGCGGGAGTACCTTATGAGCAGTTCTTC

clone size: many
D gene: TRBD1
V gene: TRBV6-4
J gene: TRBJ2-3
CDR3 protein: CASSATGGATDTQYF
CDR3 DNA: TGTGCCAGCAGTGCCACAGGGGGCGCCACAGATACGCAGTATTTT

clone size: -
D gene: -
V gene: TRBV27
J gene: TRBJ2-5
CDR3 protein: CASSPQGETQYF
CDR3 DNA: TGTGCCAGCAGCCCACAGGGAGAGACCCAGTACTTC

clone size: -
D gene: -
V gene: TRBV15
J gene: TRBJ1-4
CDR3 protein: CATSRDRGSSNEKLFF
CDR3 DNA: TGTGCCACCAGCAGAGATAGGGGGAGTTCTAATGAAAAACTGTTTTTT